Detailed here is one TCR beta chain. No antigen is known for it. V was trimmed by 1 base and J by 1 base, leaving 11 bases between them. The CDR3 extends over 14 amino acids. Germline V gene sequence: CDR1 SQVTM, CDR2 ANQGSEA. This record belongs to a study of T cells after yellow fever vaccination. Whole-study findings and limits: Most clones from primary vaccination were detected again post-booster (approximately 96% CD4, 88% CD8). Sorted repertoires could include abundant contaminating clonotypes from bulk cells.

A 5'RACE template-switching step, the method used to make TCR cDNA, added a universal primer site and UMIs. TCRdb redid the calling of the 5' RACE reads with MiXCR, one entry per CDR3 protein. The sample shows about 630,000 distinct CDR3 sequences, roughly an eighth of them seen only once. The chain is built from TRBV29-1 and TRBJ2-7; D remains unclear. Here the sequenced sample was PBMCs, taken on the day of the yellow fever booster vaccination. The TCR sequence derives from a man aged 30 to 45 who received the YFV17D yellow fever vaccine. DNA of the CDR3: TGCAGCGTTGAAGGCCCGAAGGGTTCCTACGAGCAGTACTTC. This sequence encodes CSVEGPKGSYEQYF.